These 8 T cell receptor beta chains were all obtained from the same sample, sequenced in a study of cytomegalovirus exposure and HLA in healthy donors (TCRdb year 2017). The method behind the library was the immunoSEQ multiplex PCR assay. For the multiplex PCR, a mixture combining 60 forward primers for TCR Vbeta segments and 13 reverse primers for TCR Jbeta segments was used. TCRdb holds this immuneACCESS table with in-frame rearrangements only. Some clones are missing; in checked studies, unresolved V genes explain under half, and the rest has no known cause. The sample has about 140,000 clones on record, roughly 73% of them singletons. In total, the top ten clones hold around 1% of the sample. Sequenced sample: PBMCs. These receptors all stem from a male donor in good health and CMV-seronegative.

This clone was detected a few times. V usage is TRBV4-3 and J usage is TRBJ2-2; TRBD1 matches at 9 bases. Germline CDR1 reads LGHNA; CDR2 reads YSLEER. CDR3 size: 15 residues. V lost 0 bases and J lost 10; bases outside the gene matches: 6. The CDR3 is CASSQDRGQGTELFF. As DNA, the CDR3 is TGCGCCAGCAGCCAAGATCGTGGACAGGGGACGGAGCTGTTTTTT.

This rearrangement joins TRBV2 to TRBJ1-5, with 10 bases lining up with TRBD1. The CDR3 has 13 amino acids. CDR1 SNHLY and CDR2 FYNNEI come from the germline V gene. The J segment lost 7 bases and the V segment lost 4 bases, leaving 1 base of the junction unmatched. This chain's CDR3 is CASSGTGGQPQHF. The CDR3 nucleotides are TGTGCCAGCAGTGGGACAGGGGGGCAGCCCCAGCATTTT.

The rearrangement uses TRBV13 and TRBJ2-7; 11 bases agree with TRBD2. There are 15 residues in the CDR3. The trim removed 4 bases at V and 3 bases at J, leaving 5 bases unmatched. CDR1 and CDR2 from the germline V gene are PRHDT and FYEKMQ (reference sequence). The CDR3 sequence: CASSSGLADSYEQYF. The CDR3 nucleotides are TGTGCCAGCAGCTCGGGACTAGCGGACAGCTACGAGCAGTACTTC.

Only one count was recorded for this clone. This rearrangement joins TRBV30 to TRBJ2-5; D possibly corresponds to TRBD2 (5 bases). Gene TRBJ2-7 matches the end of the DNA better, so the J call may be wrong. The germline V gene has CDR1 GTSNPN and CDR2 SVGIG (reference sequence). This CDR3 contains 14 residues. The CDR3 DNA is TGTGCCTGTCCCCGCCGGGATAAGCCGTACGAGCAGTACTTC. Protein product: CACPRRDKPYEQYF.

The gene calls are TRBV6-1 and TRBJ1-6; tentative D call: TRBD1 (5 bases). This CDR3 has 15 residues. The germline V gene encodes CDR1 MNHNS and CDR2 SASEGT. V lost 2 bases and J lost 6, with 11 bases in between. CDR3 loop: CASSEMGDSNSPLHF. The CDR3 coding sequence is TGTGCCAGCAGTGAAATGGGGGACTCTAATTCACCCCTCCACTTT.

The V gene is TRBV5-1, the J gene TRBJ2-5, with D perhaps TRBD2 (6 bases). This CDR3 comprises 15 residues. Germline V gene sequence: CDR1 SGHRS, CDR2 YFSETQ. Trimming cost V 0 bases and J 2 bases, with 11 bases left between them. DNA of the CDR3: TGCGCCAGCAGCTTGGATACCGGGAGACAAGAGACCCAGTACTTC. Its protein product is CASSLDTGRQETQYF.

The genes are TRBV9 and TRBJ2-1; 7 bases fit TRBD1. CDR1 and CDR2 (germline): SGDLS, YYNGEE. The V and J ends lost 5 bases and 12 bases, in that order; junction bases with no gene match: 17. This CDR3 spans 15 amino acids. CDR3 protein: CASSDTTGAPYRQFF. Here the CDR3 DNA reads TGTGCCAGCAGTGACACTACAGGGGCGCCCTACAGGCAGTTCTTC.

The table lists this clone with a count of one. The chain links TRBV6-1 to TRBJ1-1, with D perhaps TRBD1 (6 bases). Between the trimmed V and J ends, which lost 6 bases and 10 bases, there was a span of 12 bases. Germline values: CDR1 MNHNS, CDR2 SASEGT. This CDR3 has 11 residues. This CDR3 reads CASRGGGLAFF. In DNA, the CDR3 is TGTGCCAGCAGAGGGGGGGGCTTAGCTTTCTTT.